The TCR beta chain under discussion was sequenced for a study of OX40 agonist ivuxolimab in advanced cancers. Study at large: Averaging about 60 years in age, with a range of roughly 20 to 80, the cohort was around 85% male.

Of note for this clone: What it recognizes is unknown.

Enrollment shut out patients with autoimmune disease history or systemic immunosuppression. Study findings and constraints: Low levels of normalized T-cell clonal expansion also appeared in some nonresponders. CD4+ T cells averaged fewer expanded clones than CD8+ T cells.

Assay used: immunoSEQ multiplex PCR; TCRdb lists only in-frame clones, some missing. Here the sample spans around 41,000 clones, nearly 90% being singletons. The CDR3 loop spans 13 amino acids. V was pared by 6 bases and J by 5 bases, with 4 bases of the junction left unmatched. Germline-derived CDR1 and CDR2 are MDHEN and SYDVKM. This TCR came from an adult with an advanced solid tumor such as melanoma, head and neck, liver or kidney cancer. The V call is TRBV28, the J call TRBJ2-1; TRBD2 matches at 7 bases. Here the sequenced sample was CD4+ or CD8+ T cells sorted from blood, taken in a trial of the OX40 agonist ivuxolimab. The CDR3 nucleotides are TGTGCCAGCAGCCGCACTAGCGACAATGAGCAGTTCTTC. It specifies CASSRTSDNEQFF.